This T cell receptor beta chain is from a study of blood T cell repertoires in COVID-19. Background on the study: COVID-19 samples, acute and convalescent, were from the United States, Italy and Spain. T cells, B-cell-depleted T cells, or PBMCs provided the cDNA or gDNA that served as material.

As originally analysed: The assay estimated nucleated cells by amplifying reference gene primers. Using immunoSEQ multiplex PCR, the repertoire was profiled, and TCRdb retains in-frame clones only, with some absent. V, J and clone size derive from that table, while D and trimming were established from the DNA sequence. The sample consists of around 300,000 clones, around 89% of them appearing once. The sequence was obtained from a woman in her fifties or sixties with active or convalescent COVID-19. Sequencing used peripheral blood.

The CDR3 sequence is CASNRTGGGYGYTF. CDR3 DNA: TGTGCCAGCAATCGGACAGGGGGTGGGTATGGCTACACCTTC. The chain couples TRBV6-4 to TRBJ1-2; 10 positions match TRBD1. In germline, CDR1 is MRHNA, CDR2 SNTAGT. The CDR3 runs to 14 residues. V trimming: 7 bases; J trimming: 5 bases; junction bases outside the gene matches: 7.